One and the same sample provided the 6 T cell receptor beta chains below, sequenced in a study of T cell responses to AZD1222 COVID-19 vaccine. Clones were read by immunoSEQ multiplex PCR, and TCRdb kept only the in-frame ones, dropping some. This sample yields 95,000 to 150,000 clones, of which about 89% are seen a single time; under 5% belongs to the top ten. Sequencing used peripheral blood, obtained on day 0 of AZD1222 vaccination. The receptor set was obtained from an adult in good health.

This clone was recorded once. Here the CDR3 reads CASSQVRGHEQYF. In nucleotides, the CDR3 is TGCGCCAGCAGCCAAGTCAGGGGCCACGAGCAGTACTTC. The J gene is TRBJ2-7, the V gene TRBV4-1; possibly TRBD1 for D (6 bases). V was trimmed by 1 base and J by 5 bases, leaving 9 bases between them. The length of the CDR3 is 13 residues. CDR1 and CDR2 from the germline V gene are MGHRA and YSYEKL.

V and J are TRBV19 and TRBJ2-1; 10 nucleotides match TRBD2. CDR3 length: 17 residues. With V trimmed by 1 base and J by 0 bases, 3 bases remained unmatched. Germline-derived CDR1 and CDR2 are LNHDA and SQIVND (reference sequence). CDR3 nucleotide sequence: TGTGCCAGTAGTATAGCTAGCGGGGGTAGCTCCTACAATGAGCAGTTCTTC. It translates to CASSIASGGSSYNEQFF. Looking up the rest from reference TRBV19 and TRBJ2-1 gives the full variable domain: DGGITQSPKYLFRKEGQNVTLSCEQNLNHDAMYWYRQDPGQGLRLIYYSQIVNDFQKGDIAEGYSVSREKKESFPLTVTSAQKNPTAFYLCASSIASGGSSYNEQFFGPGTRLTVL.

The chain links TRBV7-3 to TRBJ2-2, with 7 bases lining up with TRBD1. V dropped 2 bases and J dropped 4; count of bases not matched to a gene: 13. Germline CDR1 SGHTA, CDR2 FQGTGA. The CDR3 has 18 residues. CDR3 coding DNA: TGTGCCAGCAGCTTATCTCCACAGGGGTCGATATCCACCGGGGAGCTGTTTTTT. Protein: CASSLSPQGSISTGELFF.

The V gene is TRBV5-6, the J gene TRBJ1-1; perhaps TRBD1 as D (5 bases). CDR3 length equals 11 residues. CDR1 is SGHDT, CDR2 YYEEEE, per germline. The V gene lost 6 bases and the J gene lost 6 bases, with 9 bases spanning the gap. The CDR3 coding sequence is TGTGCCAGCATTTGGGGGGCTGAAGCTTTCTTT. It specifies CASIWGAEAFF.

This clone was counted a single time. The CDR3 sequence is CASSTHYEQYF. The DNA for the CDR3 is TGTGCCAGCAGCACCCACTACGAGCAGTACTTC. This chain links TRBV7-2 with TRBJ2-7, with D unclear. CDR1 is SGHTA and CDR2 is FQGNSA in the germline V gene. V lost 5 bases to trimming and J lost 3 bases, with 5 bases between them. The CDR3 extends over 11 amino acids. The variable domain in full, completed from reference TRBV7-2 and TRBJ2-7, reads GAGVSQSPSNKVTEKGKDVELRCDPISGHTALYWYRQSLGQGLEFLIYFQGNSAPDKSGLPSDRFSAERTGGSVSTLTIQRTQQEDSAVYLCASSTHYEQYFGPGTRLTVT.

CDR3 DNA sequence: TGTGCCAGTAAGATTACAGGGGGGAACGGGAACACTGAAGCTTTCTTT. Amino acid sequence: CASKITGGNGNTEAFF. The chain has TRBV6-6 and TRBJ1-1; TRBD1 aligns across 8 bases. The CDR3 loop spans 16 amino acids. The junction had 13 bases not matched to a gene; V was cut back by 9 bases and J by 1 base. Germline CDR1 and CDR2: MNHNY and SVGAGI (reference sequence).